Below, 30 T cell receptor beta chains from the same sample are listed, as sequenced in a study of T cell responses to AZD1222 COVID-19 vaccine. The method was immunoSEQ multiplex PCR; TCRdb's version includes in-frame clones alone and lacks a portion of them. The data contain roughly 120,000 clones, around 83% of them singletons. Here the sequenced sample was peripheral blood, taken 28 days after the second AZD1222 dose. Receptors originate from an adult who received the AZD1222 COVID-19 vaccine.

V usage is TRBV3-1 (or the pseudogene TRBV3-2) and J usage is TRBJ2-3; 8 bases line up with TRBD1. J lost 1 base, V lost 4 bases, and 4 bases had no gene match. The CDR3 sequence is 15 residues long. Per germline, CDR1 LGHDT and CDR2 YNNKEL (reference sequence). CDR3 bases: TGTGCCAGCAGCCTCAGGGGGCTGGGCACAGATACGCAGTATTTT. This gives the protein CASSLRGLGTDTQYF.

The rearrangement uses TRBV6-5 and TRBJ2-7; 10 positions agree with TRBD2. Per the germline V gene, CDR1 is MNHEY and CDR2 is SVGAGI. Losses at the gene ends were 6 bases for V and 0 bases for J; bases not matched to a gene: 5. The CDR3 runs 15 residues. As DNA, the CDR3 is TGTGCCAGCAGCCATGGACTAGCGGCCTCCTACGAGCAGTACTTC. This translates into CASSHGLAASYEQYF.

The chain uses TRBV4-3 and TRBJ1-1, with D unresolved. The CDR3 is 15 residues long. Germline CDR1 is LGHNA and CDR2 is YSLEER. Trimming removed 4 bases at V and 4 bases at J, with 16 bases between. CDR3 protein: CASSPLGPRGTEAFF. The DNA of the CDR3 is TGCGCCAGCAGCCCCCTCGGCCCGCGGGGCACTGAAGCTTTCTTT.

The J gene is TRBJ2-5, the V gene TRBV20-1, with 7 positions matching TRBD1. Germline V gene sequence: CDR1 DFQATT, CDR2 SNEGSKA (reference sequence). Trimming cost V 3 bases and J 0 bases; bases outside gene matches: 16. The CDR3 covers 18 residues. For the CDR3, the DNA is TGCAGTGCTAGTCGGGACAGTCGGGTTCCTTCCTACCAAGAGACCCAGTACTTC. Amino acid sequence: CSASRDSRVPSYQETQYF.

This clone has only one observation. The rearrangement uses TRBV4-3 and TRBJ2-7; the D call may be TRBD1 or TRBD2 (5 bases each). Deletions cut 0 bases from V and 2 bases from J, with 17 bases between. CDR1 is LGHNA, CDR2 YSLEER, per germline. The CDR3 consists of 17 residues. The CDR3 loop reads CASSQELSRGNTYEQYF. CDR3 bases: TGCGCCAGCAGCCAAGAGCTTTCGAGGGGCAATACCTACGAGCAGTACTTC.

The CDR3: CASSLLASGWVAYEQYF. The CDR3 bases are TGTGCCAGCAGCTTACTGGCTAGCGGGTGGGTAGCCTACGAGCAGTACTTC. The genes are TRBV11-2 and TRBJ2-7, with TRBD2 identical over 8 bases. Germline CDR1 and CDR2: SGHAT and FQNNGV. With V trimmed by 2 bases and J by 2 bases, 11 bases remained unmatched. The CDR3 has 17 residues.

V is TRBV27 and J is TRBJ1-2; D not certain. From germline, CDR1 is MNHEY and CDR2 SMNVEV (reference sequence). CDR3 length: 14 amino acids. Between the trimmed V and J ends, which lost 2 bases and 4 bases, there was a span of 11 bases. DNA for the CDR3: TGTGCCAGCAGTTTAGTGGGAGGGATCTATGGCTACACCTTC. Protein: CASSLVGGIYGYTF.

This chain connects TRBV5-1 to TRBJ2-2, with D possibly matching TRBD1 (6 bases). Germline V lookup: CDR1 SGHRS, CDR2 YFSETQ. Trimming took 4 bases from V and 4 from J, leaving 23 bases between them. This CDR3 is built from 18 residues. The CDR3 DNA follows: TGCGCCAGCAGCGAACGAACCGGGACACTCACTTTCACCGGGGAGCTGTTTTTT. It yields the protein CASSERTGTLTFTGELFF.

The rearrangement uses TRBV6-5 and TRBJ1-6, with a weak D call TRBD1 (5 bases). Trimming took off 6 bases at V and 7 bases at J, with 13 bases between the two ends. This CDR3 contains 14 residues. Germline V lookup: CDR1 MNHEY, CDR2 SVGAGI. In DNA form, the CDR3 reads TGTGCCAGCAGACCCGGGACGGTGAATTCACCCCTCCACTTT. Its translation is CASRPGTVNSPLHF.

The chain couples TRBV19 to TRBJ1-2, with D possibly matching TRBD1 (5 bases). V was pared by 5 bases and J by 6 bases, with 19 bases between. Germline assignment: CDR1 LNHDA and CDR2 SQIVND (reference sequence). The CDR3 runs 15 residues. Here the CDR3 reads CASSPLRTGGDGYTF. The CDR3 DNA reads TGTGCCAGTAGTCCACTCCGGACGGGGGGTGATGGCTACACCTTC.

V gene TRBV9 combines with J gene TRBJ1-4; possibly TRBD1 for D (6 bases). The germline gives CDR1 SGDLS, CDR2 YYNGEE. The CDR3 extends over 15 amino acids. V dropped 1 base and J dropped 6 bases, with 13 bases sitting between them. The DNA of the CDR3 is TGTGCCAGCAGCGTATTTGGGGGGCCTGATGAAAAACTGTTTTTT. Translated, it gives CASSVFGGPDEKLFF. Full variable domain (missing parts from reference TRBV9 and TRBJ1-4): DSGVTQTPKHLITATGQRVTLRCSPRSGDLSVYWYQQSLDQGLQFLIQYYNGEERAKGNILERFSAQQFPDLHSELNLSSLELGDSALYFCASSVFGGPDEKLFFGSGTQLSVL.

V gene TRBV27 combines with J gene TRBJ2-1; 14 bases are shared with TRBD2. Germline-derived CDR1 and CDR2 are MNHEY and SMNVEV (reference sequence). The V gene end was trimmed by 4 bases and the J gene end by 7 bases; junction bases not matched to a gene: 12. This CDR3 is 18 amino acids long. The CDR3 DNA follows: TGTGCCAGCAGTTCACTGACTAGCGGGGGGGCCAGTGGGAATGAGCAGTTCTTC. Translation: CASSSLTSGGASGNEQFF.

The chain uses TRBV5-8 and TRBJ1-1; the D gene is possibly TRBD1 (6 bases). CDR3 length equals 14 residues. Germline values: CDR1 SGHTS, CDR2 YDEGEE. Trimming took 0 bases from V and 5 from J, leaving 11 bases between them. CDR3 in amino acids: CASSLVQGNTEAFF. CDR3 nucleotides: TGTGCCAGCAGCTTGGTTCAGGGGAATACTGAAGCTTTCTTT.

The rearrangement uses TRBV19 and TRBJ2-7, with D unresolved. V was shortened by 6 bases and J by 3 bases, with 9 bases between the two germline ends. This CDR3 is built from 12 residues. Germline V gene lookup returns CDR1 LNHDA and CDR2 SQIVND (reference sequence). Written as DNA, the CDR3 is TGTGCCAGTAGCTCGAGTCTCTACGAGCAGTACTTC. Translated, it gives CASSSSLYEQYF.

The V and J genes are TRBV18 and TRBJ1-4; D unresolved. This CDR3 is built from 15 residues. Germline lookup yields CDR1 KGHSH and CDR2 LQKENI. V shed 0 bases and J shed 4 bases, with 9 bases lying between them. As DNA, the CDR3 is TGTGCCAGCTCACCACCGTCGCAGTATAATGAAAAACTGTTTTTT. Residues: CASSPPSQYNEKLFF.

This clone was recorded a few times. The rearrangement links TRBV4-3 to TRBJ1-1; maybe TRBD1 (5 bases). This CDR3 is 13 amino acids long. V was trimmed by 0 bases and J by 6 bases, leaving 8 bases between them. From germline, CDR1 is LGHNA and CDR2 YSLEER. This CDR3 reads CASSQDLGAEAFF. CDR3 DNA sequence: TGCGCCAGCAGCCAAGATTTAGGGGCTGAAGCTTTCTTT.

The genes are TRBV28 and TRBJ2-3; 7 bases line up with TRBD1. This CDR3 comprises 15 residues. V dropped 3 bases and J dropped 6; count of bases not matched to a gene: 9. CDR1 is MDHEN and CDR2 is SYDVKM in the germline V gene. CDR3 nucleotides: TGTGCCAGCAGTTTGACAGGGCGTAACCAGGATACGCAGTATTTT. Its translation: CASSLTGRNQDTQYF.

V gene TRBV7-9 combines with J gene TRBJ2-2; D is perhaps TRBD2 (6 bases). Germline V gene data show CDR1 as SEHNR and CDR2 as FQNEAQ (reference sequence). V dropped 2 bases and J dropped 1 base, with 11 bases sitting between them. This CDR3 comprises 16 residues. The CDR3 nucleotides read TGTGCCAGCAGCTTACCGGGAGTTGAGAACACCGGGGAGCTGTTTTTT. Translation gives CASSLPGVENTGELFF.

The rearrangement uses TRBV4-1 and TRBJ2-7; D is possibly TRBD2 (7 bases). Germline CDR1 MGHRA, CDR2 YSYEKL. The V gene lost 1 base and the J gene lost 2 bases, with 12 bases spanning the gap. There are 15 residues in the CDR3. The chain's CDR3 is CASSQGSGDTYEQYF. CDR3 DNA: TGCGCCAGCAGCCAAGGGAGCGGGGACACCTACGAGCAGTACTTC.

The rearrangement uses TRBV6-5 and TRBJ2-1, with 8 nucleotides matching TRBD1. This CDR3 region has 16 residues. J lost 0 bases, V lost 2 bases, and 3 bases had no gene match. Germline V gives CDR1 MNHEY, CDR2 SVGAGI. The CDR3 loop is CASSYLGTGSYNEQFF. The DNA of the CDR3 is TGTGCCAGCAGTTACCTTGGGACAGGCTCCTACAATGAGCAGTTCTTC.

The chain combines TRBV19 with TRBJ1-5, with D perhaps matching TRBD1 (5 bases). The CDR3 spans 16 residues. The ends were cut back, 7 bases at V and 0 bases at J, with 16 bases in the middle. Looked up from germline, CDR1 is LNHDA and CDR2 is SQIVND (reference sequence). The CDR3 sequence: CASTPFGAASNQPQHF. CDR3 in DNA: TGTGCCAGTACCCCTTTCGGGGCAGCTAGCAATCAGCCCCAGCATTTT.

The V call is TRBV11-2, the J call TRBJ1-2; 7 positions agree with TRBD1. The CDR3 contains 14 residues. The germline V gene has CDR1 SGHAT and CDR2 FQNNGV. After removal of 5 bases from V and 1 base from J, the junction contained 4 bases not matched to a gene. Here the CDR3 reads CASSRGQLNYGYTF. The DNA for the CDR3 is TGTGCCAGCAGCCGGGGACAGCTTAACTATGGCTACACCTTC.

The CDR3 nucleotides are TGTGCCAGCAGCTTAGCGTTCAGGGGTGGTATTACTACGGACACTGAAGCTTTCTTT. This encodes CASSLAFRGGITTDTEAFF. The chain uses TRBV7-9 and TRBJ1-1; D is perhaps TRBD1 (6 bases). From germline, CDR1 is SEHNR and CDR2 FQNEAQ (reference sequence). The CDR3 has 19 residues. V was pared by 0 bases and J by 3 bases, with 23 bases between.

This chain links TRBV7-2 with TRBJ2-7; 8 bases match TRBD2. This CDR3 region has 12 residues. Germline loops: CDR1 SGHTA, CDR2 FQGNSA. J gave up 12 bases and V 5 bases, and 9 bases lay outside the gene matches. The CDR3 loop is CASSHKSGRPYF. DNA of the CDR3: TGTGCCAGCAGCCACAAGAGCGGGAGACCGTACTTC.

The chain joins TRBV9 to TRBJ2-1; 9 bases match TRBD2. Germline CDR1 reads SGDLS; CDR2 reads YYNGEE. J gave up 6 bases and V 5 bases, and 3 bases lay outside the gene matches. The CDR3 loop spans 13 amino acids. CDR3 protein: CASSGTSLNEQFF. The CDR3 DNA sequence: TGTGCCAGCAGTGGGACTAGCCTCAATGAGCAGTTCTTC.

The chain joins TRBV2 to TRBJ1-3; D may be TRBD1 (5 bases). The CDR3 contains 24 residues. The ends were cut back, 2 bases at V and 0 bases at J, with 35 bases in the middle. Germline CDR1 and CDR2: SNHLY and FYNNEI. CDR3 in amino acids: CASSELWLNKRGTRTSHSGNTIYF. CDR3 nucleotide sequence: TGTGCCAGCAGTGAACTCTGGCTTAATAAAAGAGGGACGCGGACATCTCACTCTGGAAACACCATATATTTT.

The chain carries TRBV6-5 and TRBJ2-3; D unresolved. V shed 2 bases and J shed 2 bases, with 5 bases lying between them. Looked up from germline, CDR1 is MNHEY and CDR2 is SVGAGI. The CDR3 spans 13 residues. CDR3 residues: CASSYQPTDTQYF. Written as DNA, the CDR3 is TGTGCCAGCAGTTACCAGCCCACAGATACGCAGTATTTT.

This clone showed up just once. The chain is built from TRBV11-1 and TRBJ1-3; tentative D call: TRBD1 (6 bases). From germline, CDR1 is SGHAT and CDR2 FQDESV (reference sequence). V lost 5 bases and J lost 4, with 12 bases in between. This CDR3 comprises 14 residues. The CDR3 DNA sequence: TGTGCCAGCAGCCACGGGACACGAGGAAACACCATATATTTT. Encoded protein: CASSHGTRGNTIYF. Drawing the rest from reference TRBV11-1 and TRBJ1-3, the complete variable domain is EAEVAQSPRYKITEKSQAVAFWCDPISGHATLYWYRQILGQGPELLVQFQDESVVDDSQLPKDRFSAERLKGVDSTLKIQPAELGDSAMYLCASSHGTRGNTIYFGEGSWLTVV.

As DNA, the CDR3 is TGCACCAGCAGCGCTTTGCGACAGCCGAACACTGAAGCTTTCTTT. Its translation: CTSSALRQPNTEAFF. The rearrangement joins TRBV1 to TRBJ1-1; the table assigns TRBD1, which was not confirmed against the DNA. TRBV1 is listed as a pseudogene. This CDR3 is built from 15 residues.

V and J are TRBV7-8 and TRBJ2-7; 7 nucleotides align to TRBD2. CDR1 and CDR2 (germline): SGHVS, FQNEAQ. The CDR3 contains 15 residues. The V gene end was trimmed by 1 base and the J gene end by 5 bases; junction bases not matched to a gene: 8. This CDR3 is CASSLELAGANEQYF. The CDR3 DNA reads TGTGCCAGCAGCTTAGAGTTGGCGGGAGCCAACGAGCAGTACTTC.